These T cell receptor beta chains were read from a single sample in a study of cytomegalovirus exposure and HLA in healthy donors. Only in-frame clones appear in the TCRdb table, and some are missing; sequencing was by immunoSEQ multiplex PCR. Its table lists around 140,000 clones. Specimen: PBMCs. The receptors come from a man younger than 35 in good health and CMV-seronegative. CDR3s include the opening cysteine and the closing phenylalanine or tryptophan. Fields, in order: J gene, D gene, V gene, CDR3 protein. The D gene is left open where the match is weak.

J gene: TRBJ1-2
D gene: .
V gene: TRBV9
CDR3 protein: CASSVDQGSDYGYTF

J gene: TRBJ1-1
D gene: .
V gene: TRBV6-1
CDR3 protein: CASSGLRGRDTEAFF

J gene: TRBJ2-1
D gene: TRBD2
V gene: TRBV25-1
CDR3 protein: CASNGGGSYNEQFF

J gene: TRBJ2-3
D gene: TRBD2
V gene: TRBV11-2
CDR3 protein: CASSLGSGRGTDTQYF

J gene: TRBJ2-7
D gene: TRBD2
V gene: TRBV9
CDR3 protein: CASSVAGLAGTYEQYF

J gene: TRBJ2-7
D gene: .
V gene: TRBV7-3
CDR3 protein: CASSLANSSYEQYF

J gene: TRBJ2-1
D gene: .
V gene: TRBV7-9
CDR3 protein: CASSYLVNRNNEQFF

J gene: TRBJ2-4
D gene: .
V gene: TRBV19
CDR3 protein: CASSSSRGQAAGLAKNIQYF

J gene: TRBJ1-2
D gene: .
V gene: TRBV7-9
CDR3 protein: CASSGRDTQFYGYTF

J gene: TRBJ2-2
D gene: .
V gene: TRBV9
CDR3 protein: CASSVATGNTGELFF

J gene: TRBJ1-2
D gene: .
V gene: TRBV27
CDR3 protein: CASKTGGYGYTF

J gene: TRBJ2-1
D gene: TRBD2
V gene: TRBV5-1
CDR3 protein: CASSLAPLAGVYNEQFF

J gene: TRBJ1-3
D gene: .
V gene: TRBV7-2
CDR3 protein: CASSGLGGANTIYF

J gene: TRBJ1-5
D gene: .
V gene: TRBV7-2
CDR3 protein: CASSLKTVQPQHF

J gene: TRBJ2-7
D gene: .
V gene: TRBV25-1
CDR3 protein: CASSELTGPGNEQYF

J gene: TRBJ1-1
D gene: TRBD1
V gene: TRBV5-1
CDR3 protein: CASSPLSGGDGEAFF

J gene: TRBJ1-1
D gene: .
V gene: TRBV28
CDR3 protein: CASSRIQGNTEAFF

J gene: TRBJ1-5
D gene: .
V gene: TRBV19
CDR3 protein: CASSPLQYSNQPQHF

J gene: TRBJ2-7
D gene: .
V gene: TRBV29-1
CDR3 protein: CSASTGYEQYF

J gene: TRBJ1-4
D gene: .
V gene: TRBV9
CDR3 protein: CASSVGAGNPATNEKLFF

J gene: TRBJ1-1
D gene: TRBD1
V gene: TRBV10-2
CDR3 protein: CASKRDRGSTEAFF

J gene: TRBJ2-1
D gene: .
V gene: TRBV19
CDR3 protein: CASSPQGPNEQFF

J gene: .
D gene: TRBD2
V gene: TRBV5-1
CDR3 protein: CASSPRTSGTPYEQYF

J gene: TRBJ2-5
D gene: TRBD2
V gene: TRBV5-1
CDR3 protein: CASSLASGQETQYF

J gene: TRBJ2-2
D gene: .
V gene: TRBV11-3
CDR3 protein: CASERLGELFF

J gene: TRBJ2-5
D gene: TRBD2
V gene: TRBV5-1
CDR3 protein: CASSSGGVGETQYF

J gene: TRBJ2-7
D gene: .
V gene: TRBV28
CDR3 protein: CASSLPSVGDFYEQYF

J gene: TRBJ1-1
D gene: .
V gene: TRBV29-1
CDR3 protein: CSVRRQDMNTEAFF

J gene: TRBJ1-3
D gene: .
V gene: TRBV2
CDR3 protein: CASSETGFGNTIYF

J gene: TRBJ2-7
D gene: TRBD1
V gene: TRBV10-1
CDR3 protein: CAKTLDREFSLYEQYF

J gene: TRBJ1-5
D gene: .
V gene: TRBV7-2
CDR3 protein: CASSYPGSGQPQHF

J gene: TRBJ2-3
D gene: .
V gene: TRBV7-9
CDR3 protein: CASSPPGSSTDTQYF

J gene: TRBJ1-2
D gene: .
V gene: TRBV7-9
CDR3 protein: CASSLSVWDIMYGYTF

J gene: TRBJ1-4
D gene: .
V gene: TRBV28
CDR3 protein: CASSPYLQGTNEKLFF